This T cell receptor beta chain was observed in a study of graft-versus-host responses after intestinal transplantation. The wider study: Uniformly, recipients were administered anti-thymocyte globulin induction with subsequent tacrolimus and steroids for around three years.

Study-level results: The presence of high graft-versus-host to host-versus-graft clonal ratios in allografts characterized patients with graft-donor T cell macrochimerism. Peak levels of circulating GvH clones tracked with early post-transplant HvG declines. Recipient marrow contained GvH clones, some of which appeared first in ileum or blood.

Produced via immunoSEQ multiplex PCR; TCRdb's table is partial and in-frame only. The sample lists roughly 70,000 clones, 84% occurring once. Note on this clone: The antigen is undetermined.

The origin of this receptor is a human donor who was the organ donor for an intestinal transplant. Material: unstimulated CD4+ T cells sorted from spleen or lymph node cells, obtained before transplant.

The chain's CDR3 is CASTTSGGQETQYF. CDR3 coding DNA: TGTGCCAGCACGACTAGCGGGGGGCAAGAGACCCAGTACTTC. The J gene is TRBJ2-5, the V gene TRBV2, with 13 nucleotides matching TRBD2. The J segment lost 2 bases and the V segment lost 7 bases, leaving 1 base of the junction unmatched. This CDR3 is 14 amino acids long. The germline gives CDR1 SNHLY, CDR2 FYNNEI.